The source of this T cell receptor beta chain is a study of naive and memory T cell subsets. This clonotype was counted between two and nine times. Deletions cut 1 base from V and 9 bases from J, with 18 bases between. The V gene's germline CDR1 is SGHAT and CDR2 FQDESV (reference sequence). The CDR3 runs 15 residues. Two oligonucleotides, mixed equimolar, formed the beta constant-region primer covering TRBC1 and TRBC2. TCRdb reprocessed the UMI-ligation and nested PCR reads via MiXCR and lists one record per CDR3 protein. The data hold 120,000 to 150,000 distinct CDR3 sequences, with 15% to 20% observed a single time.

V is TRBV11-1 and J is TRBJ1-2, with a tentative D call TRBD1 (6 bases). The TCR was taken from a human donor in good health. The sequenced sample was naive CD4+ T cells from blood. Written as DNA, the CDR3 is TGTGCCAGCAGCTTAGAAGCCGCACAGGGATTGAGCTACACCTTC. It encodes CASSLEAAQGLSYTF.